This is a list of T cell receptor beta chains from one sample in a study of cytomegalovirus exposure and HLA in healthy donors. The table came from immunoSEQ multiplex PCR; TCRdb's copy has only in-frame clones and leaves some out. The sample includes around 100,000 clones. The specimen sequenced was PBMCs. The receptors were sampled from a man aged 45-60 years in good health and CMV-seronegative. Both conserved end residues are part of each CDR3. Each record gives: V gene, D gene, CDR3 protein. The D gene is left open where the match is weak.

V: TRBV5-3; D: .; CDR3: CARSSCSLRNQETQYF
V: TRBV5-1; D: .; CDR3: CASRQDGANYGYTF
V: TRBV7-2; D: .; CDR3: CASSLVWSGYEQYF
V: TRBV27; D: TRBD1; CDR3: CASSLGDSSYEQYF
V: TRBV29-1; D: .; CDR3: CSVEDFDYGYTF
V: TRBV2; D: TRBD1; CDR3: CASRGQGGVSPLHF
V: TRBV19; D: .; CDR3: CASSIGPGVGTGELFF
V: TRBV7-8; D: .; CDR3: CASSLEAHRGNYGYTF
V: TRBV19; D: TRBD1; CDR3: CASRPDRGLGGTGELFF
V: TRBV6-5; D: .; CDR3: CASSYAGRTNYGYTF
V: TRBV29-1; D: TRBD2; CDR3: CSVFLLAAPYEQYF
V: TRBV9; D: .; CDR3: CASSFRDTSYEQYF
V: TRBV21-1; D: .; CDR3: CASSPGTEVSYTF
V: TRBV5-4; D: .; CDR3: CASSLESGVLAYGYTF
V: TRBV29-1; D: .; CDR3: CSDEGQGPYGYTF
V: TRBV19; D: TRBD1; CDR3: CASKDRSSANVLTF